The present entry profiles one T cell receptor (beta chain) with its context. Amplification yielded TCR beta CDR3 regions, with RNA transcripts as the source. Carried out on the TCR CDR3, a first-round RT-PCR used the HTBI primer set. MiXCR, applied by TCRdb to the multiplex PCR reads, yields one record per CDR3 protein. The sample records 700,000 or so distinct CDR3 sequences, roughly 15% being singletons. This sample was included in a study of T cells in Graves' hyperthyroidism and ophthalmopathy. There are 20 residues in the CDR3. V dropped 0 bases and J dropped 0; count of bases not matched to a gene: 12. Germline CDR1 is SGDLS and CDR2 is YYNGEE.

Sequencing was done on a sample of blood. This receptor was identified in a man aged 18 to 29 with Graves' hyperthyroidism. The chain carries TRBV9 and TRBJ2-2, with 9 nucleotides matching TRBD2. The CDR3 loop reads CASSVARTSAITANTGELFF. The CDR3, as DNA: TGTGCCAGCAGCGTAGCCAGGACTAGCGCCATAACCGCGAACACCGGGGAGCTGTTTTTT.